Shown below are 21 T cell receptor beta chains from a single sample sequenced in a study of blood T cell repertoires in COVID-19. The method was immunoSEQ multiplex PCR; TCRdb's version includes in-frame clones alone and lacks a portion of them. The repertoire holds some 150,000 clones, with around 90% as singletons. Sequencing was carried out using peripheral blood. These receptor sequences come from a woman aged 50 to 60 with acute or convalescent COVID-19.

This chain connects TRBV5-4 to TRBJ2-7; TRBD1 aligns across 7 bases. The CDR3 is made up of 13 amino acids. Germline loops: CDR1 SGHNT, CDR2 YYREEE (reference sequence). J gave up 2 bases and V 4 bases, and 3 bases lay outside the gene matches. CDR3 sequence (DNA): TGTGCCAGCAGCCGGGGACAGACCTACGAGCAGTACTTC. It specifies CASSRGQTYEQYF.

The rearrangement joins TRBV27 to TRBJ1-2; D uncertain. The ends were cut back, 0 bases at V and 0 bases at J, with 5 bases in the middle. Germline V gene data show CDR1 as MNHEY and CDR2 as SMNVEV (reference sequence). The CDR3 has 14 residues. CDR3 residues: CASSLSYSNYGYTF. CDR3 DNA sequence: TGTGCCAGCAGTTTATCATACTCTAACTATGGCTACACCTTC.

This clone was picked up a small number of times. The chain carries TRBV9 and TRBJ2-3; D gene uncertain. With 4 bases removed from V and 3 bases from J, the gap between germline ends came to 6 bases. This CDR3 is 12 amino acids long. Germline loops: CDR1 SGDLS, CDR2 YYNGEE. The CDR3 bases are TGTGCCAGCAGCTTCTCGACAGATACGCAGTATTTT. This translates into CASSFSTDTQYF.

The chain links TRBV4-3 to TRBJ2-1; 7 nucleotides align to TRBD2. The germline CDR1 and CDR2 sequences are LGHNA and YSLEER. The V and J ends lost 5 bases and 3 bases, in that order; junction bases with no gene match: 4. This CDR3 has 14 amino acids. CDR3 amino acids: CASSGASGYNEQFF. As DNA, the CDR3 is TGCGCCAGCAGCGGGGCTAGCGGCTACAATGAGCAGTTCTTC.

The chain combines TRBV28 with TRBJ2-7; TRBD2 might be the D (7 bases). V was shortened by 4 bases and J by 6 bases, with 19 bases between the two germline ends. CDR3 length: 15 residues. Germline values: CDR1 MDHEN, CDR2 SYDVKM. The CDR3 spells CASSSGGRDSGEQYF. For the CDR3, the DNA is TGTGCCAGCAGTTCGGGGGGCAGGGATTCTGGCGAGCAGTACTTC.

V usage is TRBV7-9 and J usage is TRBJ2-3, with D possibly being TRBD1 (5 bases). Germline assignment: CDR1 SEHNR and CDR2 FQNEAQ (reference sequence). The CDR3 contains 14 residues. With 5 bases removed from V and 5 bases from J, the gap between germline ends came to 14 bases. In DNA form, the CDR3 reads TGTGCCAGCAGCCCCGGCCTGGGGCTAGATACGCAGTATTTT. Its protein is CASSPGLGLDTQYF.

The chain joins TRBV7-6 to TRBJ2-5; 9 nucleotides match TRBD1. Looked up from germline, CDR1 is SGHVS and CDR2 is FNYEAQ. This CDR3 is 14 amino acids long. V trimming: 3 bases; J trimming: 5 bases; junction bases outside the gene matches: 4. The CDR3 nucleotides read TGTGCCAGCAGCTTGGGACAGGGTGTTGAGACCCAGTACTTC. It encodes CASSLGQGVETQYF.

This chain joins TRBV5-6 and TRBJ2-7; D is unresolved. Germline V lookup: CDR1 SGHDT, CDR2 YYEEEE. The CDR3 is 15 residues long. Trimming stripped 0 bases from V and 2 bases from J, with 12 bases between. The CDR3 DNA follows: TGTGCCAGCAGCTTGGATGACACCCTCACCTACGAGCAGTACTTC. Translating gives CASSLDDTLTYEQYF.

The chain links TRBV3-1 (or the pseudogene TRBV3-2) to TRBJ1-3; perhaps TRBD1 as D (5 bases). The CDR3 contains 15 residues. With 5 bases removed from V and 0 bases from J, the gap between germline ends came to 11 bases. Looked up from germline, CDR1 is LGHDT and CDR2 is YNNKEL (reference sequence). The CDR3, as DNA: TGTGCCAGCAGCAGGGGCACTCTCTCTGGAAACACCATATATTTT. Residues: CASSRGTLSGNTIYF.

This chain connects TRBV5-1 to TRBJ2-1; tentative D call: TRBD2 (7 bases). Germline V CDR1 and CDR2: SGHRS, YFSETQ. CDR3 length: 18 amino acids. V lost 7 bases and J lost 1, with 24 bases in between. CDR3 amino acids: CASRPRGANLGSYNEQFF. The CDR3 DNA is TGCGCCAGCCGTCCACGGGGGGCCAATTTAGGGTCCTACAATGAGCAGTTCTTC.

A word on this clone: The sample holds other DNA sequences that translate to the same CDR3. The chain employs TRBV6-2 or TRBV6-3 and TRBJ1-4, with unresolved D. Trimming pared 5 bases from V and 8 bases from J, leaving 9 bases between. The germline gives CDR1 MNHEY, CDR2 SVGEGT. This CDR3 is built from 12 residues. The CDR3 bases are TGTGCCAGCAGTCGACCGGGGGAAAAACTGTTTTTT. This sequence encodes CASSRPGEKLFF.

This clone was seen a single time. V usage is TRBV1 and J usage is TRBJ2-3; the table calls TRBD2, which could not be checked here. TRBV1 is an annotated pseudogene. The CDR3 sequence is 18 residues long. CDR3 sequence reads: CTSSQASGRARGTDTQYF. The CDR3 DNA sequence: TGCACCAGCAGCCAAGCTAGCGGGAGGGCAAGGGGGACAGATACGCAGTATTTT.

The chain links TRBV4-3 to TRBJ1-2; D possibly corresponds to TRBD1 (5 bases). The V gene's germline CDR1 is LGHNA and CDR2 YSLEER. The CDR3 is 14 amino acids. Trimming pared 1 base from V and 3 bases from J, leaving 9 bases between. The CDR3 DNA follows: TGCGCCAGCAGCCAAGGGGGCGCGGACTATGGCTACACCTTC. It yields the protein CASSQGGADYGYTF.

This chain joins TRBV24-1 and TRBJ2-2; TRBD1 agrees at 7 bases. J was trimmed by 5 bases and V by 4 bases; bases with no gene match: 0. The CDR3 covers 13 residues. CDR1 and CDR2 (germline): KGHDR, SFDVKD. The CDR3 reads CATSEQGTGELFF. CDR3 nucleotide sequence: TGTGCCACCAGTGAACAGGGGACCGGGGAGCTGTTTTTT.

About this clone: The junction and the germline gene differ at one end; a read error may be behind it. The V gene is TRBV6-5, the J gene TRBJ2-3; the match to TRBD1 covers 7 bases. Germline V gene lookup returns CDR1 MNHEY and CDR2 SVGAGI. The CDR3 loop spans 15 amino acids. The CDR3 spells CASSPPGQITNTQYF. The CDR3 bases are TGTGCCAGCAGTCCACCGGGACAGATCACAAATACGCAGTATTTT.

This sequence joins TRBV5-5 and TRBJ1-4; 10 bases fit TRBD1. With 4 bases clipped from V and 7 bases from J, the junction kept 10 bases outside the gene matches. Germline CDR1 is SGHKS and CDR2 is YYEKEE (reference sequence). This CDR3 is 16 amino acids long. DNA for the CDR3: TGTGCCAGCAGCCCCGGGACAGGGGAGAGAGGTGAAAAACTGTTTTTT. It translates to CASSPGTGERGEKLFF.

The gene calls are TRBV5-1 and TRBJ1-3, with no clear D. Germline CDR1 is SGHRS and CDR2 is YFSETQ. The CDR3 extends over 13 amino acids. Trimming removed 0 bases from V and 8 bases from J, with 9 bases in between. The CDR3 DNA sequence: TGCGCCAGCAGCTTGGATCTTCGGGACACCATATATTTT. It codes for CASSLDLRDTIYF.

The chain has TRBV2 and TRBJ2-1, with D perhaps TRBD1 (5 bases). Trimming left V 7 bases short and J 1 base short, with 8 bases between. CDR3 length: 13 amino acids. Germline CDR1 is SNHLY and CDR2 is FYNNEI. Here the CDR3 reads CASTQGSYNEQFF. The CDR3 region has the DNA TGTGCCAGCACGCAGGGATCCTACAATGAGCAGTTCTTC.

CDR3 sequence (DNA): TGTGCCAGCAGTCTCGGGTACACAGATACGCAGTATTTT. Protein: CASSLGYTDTQYF. J is TRBJ2-3 and V is TRBV12-3 or TRBV12-4, with D unresolved. V dropped 5 bases and J dropped 2 bases, with 8 bases sitting between them. The CDR3 runs to 13 residues.

The CDR3 sequence is CASSLVGVSSYNEQFF. The DNA of the CDR3 is TGTGCCAGCAGCTTAGTCGGTGTAAGCTCCTACAATGAGCAGTTCTTC. V gene TRBV7-6 combines with J gene TRBJ2-1; D gene uncertain. The CDR3 consists of 16 residues. Germline values: CDR1 SGHVS, CDR2 FNYEAQ. V dropped 1 base and J dropped 0 bases, with 10 bases sitting between them.

This clone came up a few times. V usage is TRBV19 and J usage is TRBJ1-1, with 8 bases lining up with TRBD1. Trimming removed 6 bases from V and 4 bases from J; junction bases left unmatched: 7. This CDR3 contains 14 residues. Germline CDR1 is LNHDA and CDR2 is SQIVND (reference sequence). The DNA for the CDR3 is TGTGCCAGTAGAGAAGGACAGGGCTTCACTGAAGCTTTCTTT. The encoded protein is CASREGQGFTEAFF.